The present T cell receptor (beta chain) was sequenced within a study of cytomegalovirus exposure and HLA in healthy donors. About the study: The platform used for the roughly 130 validation repertoires matched that of the approximately 670 first-cohort repertoires, a later analysis reported.

The V end was cut by 0 bases, the J end by 3 bases, with 6 bases between. The CDR3 extends over 14 amino acids. CDR1 is LGHNA and CDR2 is YSLEER in the germline V gene. TCRdb's table, derived via immunoSEQ multiplex PCR, lists solely in-frame clones and lacks some. Seen here are some 140,000 clones, approximately 86% observed once, and the top ten hold 20% to 25%. Material for sequencing was PBMCs. The chain joins TRBV4-3 to TRBJ1-5; D is unclear. This TCR derives from a man aged 18 to 30 in good health and CMV-seropositive. CDR3 coding DNA: TGCGCCAGCAGCCAAGACACTAACAATCAGCCCCAGCATTTT. As protein: CASSQDTNNQPQHF.